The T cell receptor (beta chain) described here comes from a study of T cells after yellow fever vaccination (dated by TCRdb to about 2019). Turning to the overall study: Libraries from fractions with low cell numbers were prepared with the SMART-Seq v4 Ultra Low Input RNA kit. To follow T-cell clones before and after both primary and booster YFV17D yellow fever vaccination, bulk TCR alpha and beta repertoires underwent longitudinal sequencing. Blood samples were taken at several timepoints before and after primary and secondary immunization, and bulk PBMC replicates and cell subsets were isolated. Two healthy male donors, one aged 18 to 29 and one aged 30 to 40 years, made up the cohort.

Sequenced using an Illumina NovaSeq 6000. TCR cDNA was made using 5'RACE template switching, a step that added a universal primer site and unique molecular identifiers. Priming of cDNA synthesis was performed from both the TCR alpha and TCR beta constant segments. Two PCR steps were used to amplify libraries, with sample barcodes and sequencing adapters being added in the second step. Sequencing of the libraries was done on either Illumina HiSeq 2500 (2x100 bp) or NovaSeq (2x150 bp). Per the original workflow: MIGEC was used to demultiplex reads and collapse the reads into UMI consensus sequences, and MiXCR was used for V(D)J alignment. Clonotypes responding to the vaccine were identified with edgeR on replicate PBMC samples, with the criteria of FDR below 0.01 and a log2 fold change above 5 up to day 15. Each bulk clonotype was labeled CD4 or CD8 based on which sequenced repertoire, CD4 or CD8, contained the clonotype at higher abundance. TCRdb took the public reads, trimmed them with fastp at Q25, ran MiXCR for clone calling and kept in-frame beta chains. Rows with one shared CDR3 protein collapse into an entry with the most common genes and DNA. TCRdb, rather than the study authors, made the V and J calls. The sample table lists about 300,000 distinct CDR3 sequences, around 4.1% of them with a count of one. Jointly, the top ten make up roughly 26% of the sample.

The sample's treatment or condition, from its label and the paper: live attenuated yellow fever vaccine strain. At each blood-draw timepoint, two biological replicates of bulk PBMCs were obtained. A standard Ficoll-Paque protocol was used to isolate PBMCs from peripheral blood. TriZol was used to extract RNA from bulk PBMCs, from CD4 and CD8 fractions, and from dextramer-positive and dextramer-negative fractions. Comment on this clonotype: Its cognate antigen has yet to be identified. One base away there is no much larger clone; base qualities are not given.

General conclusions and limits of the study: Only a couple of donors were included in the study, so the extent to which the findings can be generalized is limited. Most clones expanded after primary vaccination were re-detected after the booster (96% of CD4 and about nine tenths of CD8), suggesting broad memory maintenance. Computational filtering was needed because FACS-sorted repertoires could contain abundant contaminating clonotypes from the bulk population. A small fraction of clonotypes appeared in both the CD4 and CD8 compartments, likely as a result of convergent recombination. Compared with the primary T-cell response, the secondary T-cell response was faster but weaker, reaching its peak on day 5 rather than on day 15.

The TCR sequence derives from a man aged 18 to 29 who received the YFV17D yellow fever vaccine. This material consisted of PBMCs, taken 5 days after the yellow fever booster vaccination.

The DNA sequence reads TGTGCCAGCAGTTACTCGACCGGGCTCGGGGGCGGCTACACCTTC. Translated, it gives CASSYSTGLGGGYTF. The V gene is TRBV6-2 or TRBV6-3 and the J gene is TRBJ1-2; the D gene is perhaps TRBD1, on 6 matching bases. CDR3 length: 15 amino acids, cysteine to phenylalanine. Only the CDR3 portion is preserved as DNA: 45 bases, with reading frame beginning at the first base. V gives up 0 bases and J gives up 8 bases, and the segment between their germline ends measures 16 bases. CDR1 is given as MNHEY and CDR2 as SVGEGT, both from the germline V gene.